The present entry profiles one T cell receptor beta chain with its context. Its antigen is undetermined. The data are from a study of CD8 T cells in Susac syndrome. Findings of the study overall: Acknowledgment was made by the study that its TCR sequencing and HLA analysis involved a relatively small number of individuals.

Random hexamers served to reverse transcribe roughly 0.5 to 1 ug RNA. TCRdb called the immunoSEQ multiplex PCR reads again in MiXCR, with one record for every CDR3 protein. Among under 80,000 distinct CDR3 sequences listed, approximately 94% were seen once. The T cells that were sequenced for TCR beta were CD8+ and CD4+ cells from blood. TEMRA cells were FACS-enriched and CD8+ and CD4+ T cells negatively isolated. This CDR3 contains 10 residues. Per germline, CDR1 DFQATT and CDR2 SNEGSKA (reference sequence). Trimming took off 5 bases at V and 8 bases at J, with 7 bases between the two ends. The sequenced sample was CD4+ T cells from PBMCs. The chain joins TRBV20-1 to TRBJ2-1; a weak D match, TRBD2 (6 bases). This TCR was recovered from a human donor with Susac syndrome. Here the CDR3 DNA reads TGCAGTGCTTGGGGGGATGAGCAGTTCTTC. It encodes CSAWGDEQFF.